Following are 8 T cell receptor beta chains from one sample sequenced in a study of blood T cell repertoires in COVID-19. Data came from immunoSEQ multiplex PCR; TCRdb stores just in-frame clones and leaves some out. The data contain under 75,000 clones, 65% to 85% of them seen just once; the ten biggest clones take up roughly 6.7%. Sequenced: peripheral blood. All receptors derive from a human donor in a cohort sampled during active COVID-19.

CDR3 in DNA: TGTGCCAGTAGTATTACCAGTGAGCAGTTCTTC. It translates to CASSITSEQFF. This chain links TRBV19 with TRBJ2-1; D not resolved. CDR1 LNHDA and CDR2 SQIVND come from the germline V gene (reference sequence). The CDR3 is 11 residues long. V was pared by 3 bases and J by 9 bases, with 6 bases between. Drawing the rest from reference TRBV19 and TRBJ2-1, the complete variable domain is DGGITQSPKYLFRKEGQNVTLSCEQNLNHDAMYWYRQDPGQGLRLIYYSQIVNDFQKGDIAEGYSVSREKKESFPLTVTSAQKNPTAFYLCASSITSEQFFGPGTRLTVL.

The rearrangement links TRBV5-5 to TRBJ1-1, with a weak D call TRBD1 (6 bases). This CDR3 has 15 residues. The germline V gene has CDR1 SGHKS and CDR2 YYEKEE (reference sequence). The V and J ends lost 6 bases and 2 bases respectively, with 17 bases between them. The CDR3: CASNLNGQLNTEAFF. In DNA, the CDR3 is TGTGCCAGCAACTTAAATGGACAGCTTAACACTGAAGCTTTCTTT.

This chain connects TRBV5-5 to TRBJ2-1; D unresolved. Between the trimmed V and J ends, which lost 0 bases and 12 bases, there was a span of 13 bases. CDR1 SGHKS and CDR2 YYEKEE come from the germline V gene (reference sequence). The CDR3 contains 13 residues. In DNA form, the CDR3 reads TGTGCCAGCAGCTTGGGGGCCGAATCGTCGCAGTTCTTC. Amino acid sequence: CASSLGAESSQFF.

Here the CDR3 reads CASRTTGDNSPLHF. The CDR3 nucleotides read TGTGCCAGCAGAACGACAGGGGACAATTCACCCCTCCACTTT. This sequence joins TRBV6-5 and TRBJ1-6; 8 bases are a match to TRBD1. The ends lost 6 bases at V and 7 bases at J; junction bases unmatched: 5. This CDR3 has 14 amino acids. Germline V gene lookup returns CDR1 MNHEY and CDR2 SVGAGI.

The chain uses TRBV5-6 and TRBJ2-2; 9 nucleotides agree with TRBD1. V dropped 5 bases and J dropped 2; count of bases not matched to a gene: 10. This CDR3 has 17 amino acids. CDR1 and CDR2 (germline): SGHDT, YYEEEE. In DNA form, the CDR3 reads TGTGCCAGCAGTTCCAGGACAGGGGAAGGTAACACCGGGGAGCTGTTTTTT. It encodes CASSSRTGEGNTGELFF.

The chain is built from TRBV27 and TRBJ1-5; the match to TRBD1 covers 9 bases. The CDR3 is made up of 16 amino acids. J was trimmed by 4 bases and V by 3 bases; bases with no gene match: 7. Germline V gene sequence: CDR1 MNHEY, CDR2 SMNVEV (reference sequence). CDR3 amino acids: CASSFTGTGSNQPQHF. CDR3 coding DNA: TGTGCCAGCAGTTTTACCGGGACAGGGAGTAATCAGCCCCAGCATTTT.

The chain employs TRBV27 and TRBJ2-5; D not resolved. Trimming left V 7 bases short and J 1 base short, with 10 bases between. The CDR3 contains 13 residues. Germline V gene data show CDR1 as MNHEY and CDR2 as SMNVEV (reference sequence). The CDR3 DNA follows: TGTGCCAGCAAAAATTGGGCCCAAGAGACCCAGTACTTC. This codes for CASKNWAQETQYF.

V and J are TRBV6-5 and TRBJ1-2; TRBD1 aligns across 9 bases. V dropped 7 bases and J dropped 4; count of bases not matched to a gene: 1. The CDR3 is 12 amino acids. CDR1 MNHEY and CDR2 SVGAGI come from the germline V gene. This chain's CDR3 is CASTGQGYGYTF. The DNA of the CDR3 is TGTGCCAGCACGGGACAGGGCTATGGCTACACCTTC.